The source of this T cell receptor (beta chain) is a study of regulatory T cells in long-lasting Graves disease. CDR3 length equals 13 residues. The V gene lost 6 bases and the J gene lost 5 bases, with 14 bases spanning the gap. CDR1 is SQVTM and CDR2 is ANQGSEA in the germline V gene. Regarding the study as a whole: For persistent Graves' patients, TCR diversity was lower than for newly diagnosed ones. Persistent cases favored TRBV28, TRBJ1-2 and TRBJ2-5.

The time point was: persistent/refractory GD, antithyroid drugs over 5 years with positive TRAb. Isolated PBMC RNA provided the starting material for the TCR library. About this clonotype: Its antigen is undetermined.

To make TCR beta libraries, researchers used iRepertoire HTBI primers and Arm-PCR of CDR3 regions. TCRdb processed the multiplex PCR reads anew with MiXCR; each CDR3 protein has one entry. The sample includes approximately 400,000 distinct CDR3 sequences, around 20% seen only once; the top ten take less than 25%. Sample: peripheral blood mononuclear cells (PBMCs), taken when the disease was refractory, from a patient treated with antithyroid drugs. The clonotype originates from a female donor with Graves disease. J is TRBJ2-1 and V is TRBV29-1; possibly TRBD2 for D (5 bases). CDR3 protein: CSVGSERNNEQFF. CDR3 nucleotide sequence: TGCAGCGTCGGAAGCGAGCGGAACAATGAGCAGTTCTTC.